This T cell receptor beta chain was recovered during a study of T cells in localized non-small cell lung cancer. Study observations and caveats: Paired adjacent lung recovered a median approximately 62 of the top 100 tumor clones.

CDR1 and CDR2 from the germline V gene are LNHDA and SQIVND (reference sequence). J was trimmed by 3 bases and V by 3 bases; bases with no gene match: 2. The CDR3 runs 14 residues. In the case of this clone: What it recognizes is unknown.

The table came from immunoSEQ multiplex PCR; TCRdb's copy has only in-frame clones and leaves some out. The repertoire holds 50,000 to 75,000 clones, with approximately 90% as singletons. The sequence came from a man aged 40 to 70 with stage I squamous cell lung carcinoma. The chain links TRBV19 to TRBJ2-1, with 7 positions matching TRBD2. The specimen was peripheral blood, collected before any cancer treatment. CDR3 bases: TGTGCCAGTAGTATTTGGGGGGGCTACAATGAGCAGTTCTTC. Its translation is CASSIWGGYNEQFF. Drawing the rest from reference TRBV19 and TRBJ2-1, the complete variable domain is DGGITQSPKYLFRKEGQNVTLSCEQNLNHDAMYWYRQDPGQGLRLIYYSQIVNDFQKGDIAEGYSVSREKKESFPLTVTSAQKNPTAFYLCASSIWGGYNEQFFGPGTRLTVL.